Below are 25 T cell receptor beta chains sequenced from a single sample in a study of CD8+ T cells in alopecia areata. Following RNA extraction, reverse transcription yielded cDNA that acted as the sequencing template. Libraries were prepared by immunoSEQ multiplex PCR; TCRdb keeps only in-frame clonotypes and omits some of them. The profile shows some 170,000 clones, roughly 50% of them singletons. Sample treatment: oral pan-JAK inhibitor, 5-10 mg twice daily. Here the sequenced sample was CD4+ T cells sorted from blood, taken at approximately week 56, from a patient treated with tofacitinib. The source of these receptors is a human donor with alopecia areata.

V and J are TRBV30 and TRBJ1-6; possible D gene TRBD1, 5 bases. The germline CDR1 and CDR2 sequences are GTSNPN and SVGIG (reference sequence). This CDR3 spans 16 amino acids. V lost 5 bases, J lost 6 bases, and 20 bases lay in between. CDR3 sequence (DNA): TGTGCCTGGGCACCGACAGCCCCAGTATTTAATTCACCCCTCCACTTT. Encoded protein: CAWAPTAPVFNSPLHF.

The V gene is TRBV29-1, the J gene TRBJ1-1; 7 nucleotides align to TRBD1. Germline CDR1 is SQVTM and CDR2 is ANQGSEA. Trimming at V came to 8 bases and at J to 3 bases, leaving 6 bases not matched to a gene. CDR3 size: 12 residues. In DNA, the CDR3 is TGCAGCACCCTACAGGGGTACACTGAAGCTTTCTTT. Amino acids: CSTLQGYTEAFF. The whole variable domain, filled in from reference TRBV29-1 and TRBJ1-1, reads SAVISQKPSRDICQRGTSLTIQCQVDSQVTMMFWYRQQPGQSLTLIATANQGSEATYESGFVIDKFPISRPNLTFSTLTVSNMSPEDSSIYLCSTLQGYTEAFFGQGTRLTVV.

The chain uses TRBV2 and TRBJ1-5, with D perhaps TRBD1 (5 bases). This CDR3 has 13 amino acids. V lost 4 bases and J 5 bases, leaving 9 bases between the germline ends. The germline CDR1 and CDR2 sequences are SNHLY and FYNNEI. The CDR3 DNA follows: TGTGCCAGCAGTGGCGACAGCTATCAGCCCCAGCATTTT. It translates to CASSGDSYQPQHF. The complete variable domain, with remaining parts taken from reference TRBV2 and TRBJ1-5, reads EPEVTQTPSHQVTQMGQEVILRCVPISNHLYFYWYRQILGQKVEFLVSFYNNEISEKSEIFDDQFSVERPDGSNFTLKIRSTKLEDSAMYFCASSGDSYQPQHFGDGTRLSIL.

This chain links TRBV7-8 with TRBJ2-3; no clear D. The CDR3 runs 13 residues. The germline V gene has CDR1 SGHVS and CDR2 FQNEAQ. Trimming took 4 bases from V and 4 from J, leaving 9 bases between them. For the CDR3, the DNA is TGTGCCAGCAGCTCCCTCCCCCCAGATACGCAGTATTTT. This encodes CASSSLPPDTQYF.

In this sample, this clone turned up a few times. The chain joins TRBV25-1 to TRBJ2-5; 9 bases are shared with TRBD1. The ends lost 3 bases at V and 4 bases at J; junction bases unmatched: 3. The CDR3 runs 14 residues. The germline V gene encodes CDR1 MGHDK and CDR2 SYGVNS. CDR3 in amino acids: CASSEWTGAETQYF. The CDR3, as DNA: TGTGCCAGCAGTGAGTGGACAGGGGCAGAGACCCAGTACTTC.

V and J are TRBV27 and TRBJ2-7; D is undetermined. The V gene's germline CDR1 is MNHEY and CDR2 SMNVEV (reference sequence). Trimming shortened V by 3 bases and J by 4 bases, and 10 bases separated the two germline ends. The length of the CDR3 is 13 residues. The CDR3: CASSFGPRYEQYF. DNA of the CDR3: TGTGCCAGCAGTTTTGGCCCGAGGTACGAGCAGTACTTC.

The chain joins TRBV29-1 to TRBJ2-1; 7 bases line up with TRBD1. CDR1 is SQVTM and CDR2 is ANQGSEA in the germline V gene. V lost 6 bases to trimming and J lost 4 bases; unmatched junction nucleotides: 9. There are 14 residues in the CDR3. The CDR3 region is CSVGQVYVYNEQFF. For the CDR3, the DNA is TGCAGCGTCGGACAGGTTTACGTATACAATGAGCAGTTCTTC.

J is TRBJ2-5 and V is TRBV6-1, with D unclear. The V gene's germline CDR1 is MNHNS and CDR2 SASEGT. The CDR3 length is 16 residues. The V and J ends lost 8 bases and 1 base respectively, with 20 bases between them. The CDR3 DNA sequence: TGTGCCAGCGGTGGCAGACTTCTTCTTCTCCAAGAGACCCAGTACTTC. Translating it yields CASGGRLLLLQETQYF.

This chain joins TRBV5-1 and TRBJ2-7; no firm D call. Per the germline V gene, CDR1 is SGHRS and CDR2 is YFSETQ. With 0 bases removed from V and 5 bases from J, the gap between germline ends came to 9 bases. CDR3 size: 13 residues. The DNA for the CDR3 is TGCGCCAGCAGCTTGGTGGACGGAGACGAGCAGTACTTC. Encoded protein: CASSLVDGDEQYF.

This clone was counted between two and nine times. CDR3 nucleotides: TGTGCCAGTCGAAGTGGTGATAATCAGCCCCAGCATTTT. This translates into CASRSGDNQPQHF. This chain connects TRBV25-1 to TRBJ1-5; the D is unclear. This CDR3 spans 13 amino acids. CDR1 and CDR2 from the germline V gene are MGHDK and SYGVNS. The V gene lost 9 bases and the J gene lost 4 bases, with 13 bases spanning the gap. Supplemented by reference TRBV25-1 and TRBJ1-5, the full variable domain reads EADIYQTPRYLVIGTGKKITLECSQTMGHDKMYWYQQDPGMELHLIHYSYGVNSTEKGDLSSESTVSRIRTEHFPLTLESARPSHTSQYLCASRSGDNQPQHFGDGTRLSIL.

V and J are TRBV7-8 and TRBJ1-1, with 7 bases identical to TRBD1. Germline assignment: CDR1 SGHVS and CDR2 FQNEAQ. CDR3 length equals 13 residues. Germline trimming cut 5 bases from V and 7 bases from J; bases unmatched to any gene: 7. CDR3 sequence reads: CASSTIGTVEAFF. DNA for the CDR3: TGTGCCAGCAGCACCATCGGGACAGTTGAAGCTTTCTTT.

The chain carries TRBV30 and TRBJ2-5; no clear D gene. The CDR3 totals 10 residues. Germline CDR1 and CDR2: GTSNPN and SVGIG (reference sequence). The V gene lost 0 bases and the J gene lost 6 bases, with 2 bases spanning the gap. CDR3 nucleotide sequence: TGTGCCTGGAGTGTAAAGACCCAGTACTTC. Protein sequence: CAWSVKTQYF. The variable domain in full, completed from reference TRBV30 and TRBJ2-5, reads SQTIHQWPATLVQPVGSPLSLECTVEGTSNPNLYWYRQAAGRGLQLLFYSVGIGQISSEVPQNLSASRPQDRQFILSSKKLLLSDSGFYLCAWSVKTQYFGPGTRLLVL.

The CDR3 region is CASSAMTRTNEKLFF. The CDR3 bases are TGTGCCAGCAGCGCTATGACAAGGACTAATGAAAAACTGTTTTTT. V is TRBV7-9 and J is TRBJ1-4; D is uncertain. The germline CDR1 and CDR2 sequences are SEHNR and FQNEAQ (reference sequence). The V end was cut by 5 bases, the J end by 2 bases, with 12 bases between. This CDR3 is 15 amino acids long.

The table lists this clone with a few counts. The chain is built from TRBV5-1 and TRBJ1-4; 9 bases map to TRBD1. Germline V gene lookup returns CDR1 SGHRS and CDR2 YFSETQ. CDR3 length equals 14 residues. The V gene end was trimmed by 3 bases and the J gene end by 4 bases; junction bases not matched to a gene: 1. CDR3 nucleotides: TGCGCCAGCAGCTGGACAGGGGATAATGAAAAACTGTTTTTT. Protein product: CASSWTGDNEKLFF.

This chain uses TRBV19 with TRBJ2-1; TRBD1 or TRBD2 may be the D gene (5 bases each). The germline CDR1 and CDR2 sequences are LNHDA and SQIVND (reference sequence). The CDR3 totals 14 residues. V was cut by 5 bases and J by 9 bases, with 17 bases left in between. The CDR3 spells CASSSPGRWGEQFF. In DNA, the CDR3 is TGTGCCAGTAGTTCGCCGGGACGTTGGGGTGAGCAGTTCTTC.

There are a few counts of this clone. J is TRBJ2-7 and V is TRBV10-3; D perhaps matches TRBD1 (7 bases). Trimming stripped 4 bases from V and 4 bases from J, with 17 bases between. The CDR3 contains 15 residues. Germline V lookup: CDR1 ENHRY, CDR2 SYGVKD. Here the CDR3 reads CAISGGGTANYEQYF. As DNA, the CDR3 is TGTGCCATCAGTGGAGGCGGGACAGCCAATTACGAGCAGTACTTC.

The rearrangement uses TRBV7-9 and TRBJ1-2; 8 bases fit TRBD1. Per germline, CDR1 SEHNR and CDR2 FQNEAQ (reference sequence). V shed 6 bases and J 3 bases; nucleotides not matched to a gene: 3. CDR3 size: 13 residues. The CDR3 bases are TGTGCCAGCAGGGCAGGGGGCGACTATGGCTACACCTTC. This gives the protein CASRAGGDYGYTF.

This clone was picked up one time. The chain links TRBV15 to TRBJ1-5, with 8 bases that match TRBD1. The germline CDR1 and CDR2 sequences are LNHNV and YYDKDF (reference sequence). The CDR3 extends over 16 amino acids. V was clipped by 0 bases and J by 4 bases; unmatched bases: 5. This CDR3 is CATSREGTGVNQPQHF. The CDR3 nucleotides read TGTGCCACCAGCAGAGAAGGGACAGGTGTAAATCAGCCCCAGCATTTT.

This clone appeared a few times. The chain combines TRBV29-1 with TRBJ1-2; no definite D call. V was cut by 8 bases and J by 8 bases, with 21 bases left in between. CDR1 and CDR2 (germline): SQVTM, ANQGSEA. This CDR3 has 13 amino acids. CDR3 in DNA: TGCAGCACTAGTCCGGGCCGGGAGGAGGGCTACACCTTC. Protein product: CSTSPGREEGYTF.

The V and J genes are TRBV29-1 and TRBJ1-1, with unresolved D. The CDR3 spans 13 residues. V was clipped by 4 bases and J by 4 bases, with 13 bases between them. Looked up from germline, CDR1 is SQVTM and CDR2 is ANQGSEA. The CDR3, as DNA: TGCAGCGTTGGTCTGACCTCGGGCACTGAAGCTTTCTTT. It codes for CSVGLTSGTEAFF.

The rearrangement joins TRBV7-9 to TRBJ1-1, with 8 nucleotides matching TRBD1. This CDR3 spans 14 amino acids. The V segment lost 4 bases and the J segment 4 bases; nucleotides outside the gene matches: 5. Germline CDR1 reads SEHNR; CDR2 reads FQNEAQ (reference sequence). CDR3 protein: CASSSQGDITEAFF. DNA of the CDR3: TGTGCCAGCAGCTCACAGGGGGATATCACTGAAGCTTTCTTT.

This clone was detected only once. This chain connects TRBV4-1 to TRBJ1-6; TRBD1 is a possible D gene (5 bases). CDR1 MGHRA and CDR2 YSYEKL come from the germline V gene. Trimming took 6 bases from V and 9 from J, leaving 9 bases between them. The CDR3 totals 12 residues. The CDR3 loop reads CASSSGASPLHF. The CDR3 nucleotides read TGCGCCAGCAGTTCCGGGGCTTCACCCCTCCACTTT.

The chain joins TRBV7-9 to TRBJ1-1, with D uncertain. Trimming took 2 bases from V and 5 from J, leaving 9 bases between them. The CDR3 has 13 residues. CDR1 is SEHNR and CDR2 is FQNEAQ in the germline V gene (reference sequence). The CDR3 here is CASSLRWGTEAFF. CDR3 coding DNA: TGTGCCAGCAGCTTAAGGTGGGGAACTGAAGCTTTCTTT.

The chain uses TRBV2 and TRBJ1-6; D is unresolved. Trimming took off 1 base at V and 7 bases at J, with 5 bases between the two ends. The CDR3 loop spans 13 amino acids. The germline gives CDR1 SNHLY, CDR2 FYNNEI. CDR3 sequence reads: CASSEVRNSPLHF. CDR3 DNA sequence: TGTGCCAGCAGTGAAGTTCGGAATTCACCCCTCCACTTT.

The rearrangement links TRBV9 to TRBJ2-7, with D hard to call. The CDR3 extends over 12 amino acids. Looked up from germline, CDR1 is SGDLS and CDR2 is YYNGEE. Trimming cost V 0 bases and J 3 bases, with 4 bases left between them. CDR3 in DNA: TGTGCCAGCAGCGTAGACGGCTACGAGCAGTACTTC. Amino acids: CASSVDGYEQYF. Full variable domain (remainder filled in from reference TRBV9 and TRBJ2-7): DSGVTQTPKHLITATGQRVTLRCSPRSGDLSVYWYQQSLDQGLQFLIQYYNGEERAKGNILERFSAQQFPDLHSELNLSSLELGDSALYFCASSVDGYEQYFGPGTRLTVT.